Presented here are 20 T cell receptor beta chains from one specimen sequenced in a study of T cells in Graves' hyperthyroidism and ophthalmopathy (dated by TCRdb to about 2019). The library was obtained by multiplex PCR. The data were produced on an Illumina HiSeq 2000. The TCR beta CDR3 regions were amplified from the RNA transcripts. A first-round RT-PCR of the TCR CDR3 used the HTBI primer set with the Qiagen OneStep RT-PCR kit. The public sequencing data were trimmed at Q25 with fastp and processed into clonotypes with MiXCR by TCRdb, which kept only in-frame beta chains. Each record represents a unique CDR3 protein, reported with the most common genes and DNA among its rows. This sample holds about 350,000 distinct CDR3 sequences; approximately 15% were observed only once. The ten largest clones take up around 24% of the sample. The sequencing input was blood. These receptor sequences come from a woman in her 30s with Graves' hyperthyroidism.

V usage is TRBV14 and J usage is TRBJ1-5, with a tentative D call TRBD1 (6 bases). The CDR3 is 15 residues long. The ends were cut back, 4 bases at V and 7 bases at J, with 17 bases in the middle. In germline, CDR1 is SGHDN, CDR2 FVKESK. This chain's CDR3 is CASSRHSGEGQPQHF. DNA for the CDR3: TGTGCCAGCAGCCGCCACTCAGGGGAGGGCCAGCCCCAGCATTTT.

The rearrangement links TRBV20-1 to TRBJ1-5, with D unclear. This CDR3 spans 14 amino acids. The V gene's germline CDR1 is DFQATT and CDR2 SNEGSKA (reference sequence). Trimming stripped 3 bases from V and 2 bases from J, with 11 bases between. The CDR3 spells CSASPLEGNQPQHF. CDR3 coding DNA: TGCAGTGCTAGCCCCCTGGAAGGCAATCAGCCCCAGCATTTT.

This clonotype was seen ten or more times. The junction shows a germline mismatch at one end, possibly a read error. Here the CDR3 DNA reads TGTGCCAGCTCTCCACAGAGATTGAACACTGAAGCTTTCTTT. The encoded protein is CASSPQRLNTEAFF. The chain has TRBV18 and TRBJ1-1; D gene ambiguous. The germline gives CDR1 KGHSH, CDR2 LQKENI. This CDR3 contains 14 residues.

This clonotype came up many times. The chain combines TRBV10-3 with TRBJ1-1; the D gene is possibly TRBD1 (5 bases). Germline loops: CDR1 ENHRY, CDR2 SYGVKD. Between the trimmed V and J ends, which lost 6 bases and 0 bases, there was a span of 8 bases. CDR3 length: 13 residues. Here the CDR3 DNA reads TGTGCCATCAGGGGGGAGGTGAACACTGAAGCTTTCTTT. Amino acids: CAIRGEVNTEAFF.

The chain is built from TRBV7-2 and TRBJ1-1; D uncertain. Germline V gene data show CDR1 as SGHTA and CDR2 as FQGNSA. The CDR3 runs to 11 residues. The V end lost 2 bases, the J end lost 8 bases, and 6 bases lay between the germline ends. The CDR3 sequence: CASSLLSEAFF. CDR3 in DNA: TGTGCCAGCAGCTTACTTAGCGAAGCTTTCTTT.

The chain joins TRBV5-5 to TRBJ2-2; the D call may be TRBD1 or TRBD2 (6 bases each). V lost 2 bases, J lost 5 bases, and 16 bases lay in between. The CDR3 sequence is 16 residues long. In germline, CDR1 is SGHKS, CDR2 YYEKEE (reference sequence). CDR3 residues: CASSFLTGAQTGELFF. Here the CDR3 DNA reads TGTGCCAGCAGCTTCCTGACGGGGGCGCAGACCGGGGAGCTGTTTTTT. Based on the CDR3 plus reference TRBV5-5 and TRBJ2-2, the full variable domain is DAGVTQSPTHLIKTRGQQVTLRCSPISGHKSVSWYQQVLGQGPQFIFQYYEKEERGRGNFPDRFSARQFPNYSSELNVNALLLGDSALYLCASSFLTGAQTGELFFGEGSRLTVL.

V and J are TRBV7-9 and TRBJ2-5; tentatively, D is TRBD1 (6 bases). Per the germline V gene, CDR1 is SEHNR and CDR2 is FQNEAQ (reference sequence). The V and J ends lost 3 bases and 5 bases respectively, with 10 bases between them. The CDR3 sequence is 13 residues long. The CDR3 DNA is TGTGCCAGCAGCTTGGACAGTATGGAGACCCAGTACTTC. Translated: CASSLDSMETQYF.

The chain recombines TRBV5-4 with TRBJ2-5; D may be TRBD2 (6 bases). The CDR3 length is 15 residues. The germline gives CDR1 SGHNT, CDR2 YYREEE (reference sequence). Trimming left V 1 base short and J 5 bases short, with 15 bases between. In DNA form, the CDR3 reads TGTGCCAGCAGCTTGATGTCGGGAGACTGGGAGACCCAGTACTTC. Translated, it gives CASSLMSGDWETQYF.

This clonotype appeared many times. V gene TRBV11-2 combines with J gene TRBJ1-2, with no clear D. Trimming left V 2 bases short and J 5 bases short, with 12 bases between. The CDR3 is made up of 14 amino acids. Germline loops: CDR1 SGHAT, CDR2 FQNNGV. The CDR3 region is CASSLSRSVYGYTF. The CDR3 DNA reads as TGTGCCAGCAGCTTAAGTAGGTCGGTTTATGGCTACACCTTC.

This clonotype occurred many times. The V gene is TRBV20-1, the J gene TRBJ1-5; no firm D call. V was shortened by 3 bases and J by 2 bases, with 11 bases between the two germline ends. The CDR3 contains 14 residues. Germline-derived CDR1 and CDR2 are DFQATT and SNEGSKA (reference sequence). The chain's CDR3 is CSASRAGGNQPQHF. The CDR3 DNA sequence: TGCAGTGCTAGTAGGGCAGGCGGCAATCAGCCCCAGCATTTT.

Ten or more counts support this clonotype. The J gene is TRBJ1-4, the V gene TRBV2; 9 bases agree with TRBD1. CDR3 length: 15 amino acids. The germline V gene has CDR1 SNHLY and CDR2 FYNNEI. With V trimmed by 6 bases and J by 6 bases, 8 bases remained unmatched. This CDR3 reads CASSDTGGAYEKLFF. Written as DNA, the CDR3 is TGTGCCAGCAGCGATACAGGGGGCGCCTATGAAAAACTGTTTTTT.

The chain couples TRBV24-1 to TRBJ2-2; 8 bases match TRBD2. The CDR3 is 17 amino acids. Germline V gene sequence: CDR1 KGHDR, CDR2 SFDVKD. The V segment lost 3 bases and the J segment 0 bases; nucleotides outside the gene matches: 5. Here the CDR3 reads CATSDTHGGANTGELFF. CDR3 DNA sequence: TGTGCCACCAGTGATACCCACGGGGGGGCGAACACCGGGGAGCTGTTTTTT.

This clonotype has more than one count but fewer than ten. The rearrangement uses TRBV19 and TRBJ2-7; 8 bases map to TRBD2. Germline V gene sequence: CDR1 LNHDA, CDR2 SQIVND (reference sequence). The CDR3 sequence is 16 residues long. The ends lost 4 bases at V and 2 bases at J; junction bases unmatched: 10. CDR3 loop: CASSTPKAGAAYEQYF. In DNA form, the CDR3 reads TGTGCCAGTAGTACGCCCAAAGCGGGGGCAGCCTACGAGCAGTACTTC.

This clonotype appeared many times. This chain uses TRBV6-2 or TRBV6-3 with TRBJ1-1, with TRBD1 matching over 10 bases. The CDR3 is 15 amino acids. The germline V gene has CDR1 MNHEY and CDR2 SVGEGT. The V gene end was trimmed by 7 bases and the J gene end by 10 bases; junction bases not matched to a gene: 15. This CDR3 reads CASNRAGQGIGAAFF. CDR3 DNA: TGTGCCAGCAACCGTGCGGGACAGGGGATTGGGGCAGCTTTCTTT.

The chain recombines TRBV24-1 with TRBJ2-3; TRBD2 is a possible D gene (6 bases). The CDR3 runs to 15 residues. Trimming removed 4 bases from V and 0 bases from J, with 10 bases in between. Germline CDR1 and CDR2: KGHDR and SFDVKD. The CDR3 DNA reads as TGTGCCACCAGTGACGCGGGGACTAGCACAGATACGCAGTATTTT. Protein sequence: CATSDAGTSTDTQYF.

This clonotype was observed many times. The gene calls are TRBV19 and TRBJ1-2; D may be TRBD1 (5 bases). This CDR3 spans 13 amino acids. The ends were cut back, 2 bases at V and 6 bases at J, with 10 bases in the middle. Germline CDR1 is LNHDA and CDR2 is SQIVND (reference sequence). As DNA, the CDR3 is TGTGCCAGTAGTATAAGCGGGACGGATGGCTACACCTTC. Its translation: CASSISGTDGYTF.

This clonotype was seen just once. This CDR3 is CSADTGTSGSYEQYF. Here the CDR3 DNA reads TGCAGTGCCGATACCGGGACTAGCGGTTCCTACGAGCAGTACTTC. The chain joins TRBV20-1 to TRBJ2-7; 11 nucleotides line up with TRBD2. After removal of 6 bases from V and 1 base from J, the junction contained 8 bases not matched to a gene. This CDR3 contains 15 residues. Germline CDR1 is DFQATT and CDR2 is SNEGSKA (reference sequence).

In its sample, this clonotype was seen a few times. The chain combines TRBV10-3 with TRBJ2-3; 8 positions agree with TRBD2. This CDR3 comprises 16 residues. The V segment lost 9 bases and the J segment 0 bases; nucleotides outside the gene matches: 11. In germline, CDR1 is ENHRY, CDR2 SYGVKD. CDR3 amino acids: CAISPGGPSSTDTQYF. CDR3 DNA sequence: TGTGCCATTTCTCCGGGAGGGCCGTCTAGCACAGATACGCAGTATTTT.

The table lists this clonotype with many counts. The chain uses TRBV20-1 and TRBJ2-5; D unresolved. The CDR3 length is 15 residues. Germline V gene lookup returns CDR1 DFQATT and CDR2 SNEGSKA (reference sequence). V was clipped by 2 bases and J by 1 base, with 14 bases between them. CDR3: CSARSSRMRQETQYF. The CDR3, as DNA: TGCAGTGCTAGATCCTCGCGAATGCGCCAAGAGACCCAGTACTTC.

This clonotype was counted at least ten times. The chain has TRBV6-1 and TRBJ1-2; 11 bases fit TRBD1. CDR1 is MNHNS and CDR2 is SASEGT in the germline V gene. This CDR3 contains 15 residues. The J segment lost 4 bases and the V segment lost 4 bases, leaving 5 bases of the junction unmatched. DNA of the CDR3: TGTGCCAGCAGTGGGACAGGGGGCAGCTCCTATGGCTACACCTTC. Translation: CASSGTGGSSYGYTF.